This T cell receptor beta chain derives from a study of blood T cells in healthy people across ages. Findings and limits, study-wide: Fewer expanded clones and more diversity marked long-lived versus aged donors. With naive T cell percentage, TCR beta diversity showed a strong correlation. Per million T cells, the diversity of TCR beta decreased roughly linearly as age advanced.

Primed by a sample-barcoded 5' primer and a J-beta primer mix, a second PCR proceeded for about 6 to 11 cycles. CDR3-containing paired-end reads numbered at least 2.5 million in each sample. Each CDR3 protein is one row after TCRdb ran MiXCR on the 5' RACE reads. Of some 1.4 million distinct CDR3 sequences listed, 42% were seen once; the top ten hold 7.9%. CDR1 and CDR2 (germline): MNHEY, SVGEGT. This CDR3 spans 15 amino acids. The V gene lost 5 bases and the J gene lost 0 bases, with 11 bases spanning the gap. This clonotype has only one observation. Its antigen remains unknown. The sequencing sample was made of blood. This sequence was found in a woman younger than 35 in good health. The chain has TRBV6-2 or TRBV6-3 and TRBJ2-1; D gene uncertain. The CDR3 protein is CASSPDAPSYNEQFF. The DNA for the CDR3 is TGTGCCAGCAGTCCCGACGCACCCTCCTACAATGAGCAGTTCTTC.